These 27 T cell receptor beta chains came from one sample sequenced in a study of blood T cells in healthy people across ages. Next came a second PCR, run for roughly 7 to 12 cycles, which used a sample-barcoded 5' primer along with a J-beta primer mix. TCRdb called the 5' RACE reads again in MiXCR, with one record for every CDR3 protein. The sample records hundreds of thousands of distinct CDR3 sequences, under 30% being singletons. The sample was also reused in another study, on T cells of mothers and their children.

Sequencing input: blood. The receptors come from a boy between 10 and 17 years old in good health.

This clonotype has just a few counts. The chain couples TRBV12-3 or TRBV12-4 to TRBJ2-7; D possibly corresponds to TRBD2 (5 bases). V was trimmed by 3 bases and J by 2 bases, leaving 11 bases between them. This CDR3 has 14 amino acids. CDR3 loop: CASSFTGNPYEQYF. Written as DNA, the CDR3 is TGTGCCAGCAGTTTTACGGGGAACCCCTACGAGCAGTACTTC.

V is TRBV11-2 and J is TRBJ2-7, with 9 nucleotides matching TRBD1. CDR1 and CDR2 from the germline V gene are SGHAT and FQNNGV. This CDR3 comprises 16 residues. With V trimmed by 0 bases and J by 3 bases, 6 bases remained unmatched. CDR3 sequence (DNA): TGTGCCAGCAGCTTAGATCACGGGACAGGGTACTACGAGCAGTACTTC. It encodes CASSLDHGTGYYEQYF. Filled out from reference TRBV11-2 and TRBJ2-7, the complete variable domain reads EAGVAQSPRYKIIEKRQSVAFWCNPISGHATLYWYQQILGQGPKLLIQFQNNGVVDDSQLPKDRFSAERLKGVDSTLKIQPAKLEDSAVYLCASSLDHGTGYYEQYFGPGTRLTVT.

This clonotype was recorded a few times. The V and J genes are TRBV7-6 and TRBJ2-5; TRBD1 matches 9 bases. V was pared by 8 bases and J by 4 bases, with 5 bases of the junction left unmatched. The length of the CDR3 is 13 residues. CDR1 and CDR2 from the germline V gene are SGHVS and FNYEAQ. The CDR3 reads CASGDRGIETQYF. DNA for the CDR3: TGTGCCAGCGGAGACAGGGGGATAGAGACCCAGTACTTC.

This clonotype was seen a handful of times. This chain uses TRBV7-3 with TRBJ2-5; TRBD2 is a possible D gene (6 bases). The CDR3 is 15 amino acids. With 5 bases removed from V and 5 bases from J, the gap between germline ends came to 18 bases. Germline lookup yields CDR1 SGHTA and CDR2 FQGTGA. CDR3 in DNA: TGTGCCAGCAGCCCCACTGGGCGGGGAGGCGAGACCCAGTACTTC. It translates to CASSPTGRGGETQYF.

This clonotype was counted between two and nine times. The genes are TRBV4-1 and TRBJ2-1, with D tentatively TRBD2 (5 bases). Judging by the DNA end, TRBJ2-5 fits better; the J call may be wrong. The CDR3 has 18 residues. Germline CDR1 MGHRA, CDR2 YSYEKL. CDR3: CASSQDSGSIPVRRTQYF. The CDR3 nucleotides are TGCGCCAGCAGCCAAGATTCGGGATCTATTCCCGTGAGGAGGACCCAGTACTTC.

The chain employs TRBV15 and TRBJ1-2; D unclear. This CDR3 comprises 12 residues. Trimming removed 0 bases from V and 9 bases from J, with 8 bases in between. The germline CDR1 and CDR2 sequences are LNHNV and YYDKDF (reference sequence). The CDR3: CATSRDGYSYTF. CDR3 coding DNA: TGTGCCACCAGCAGAGATGGTTATAGCTACACCTTC.

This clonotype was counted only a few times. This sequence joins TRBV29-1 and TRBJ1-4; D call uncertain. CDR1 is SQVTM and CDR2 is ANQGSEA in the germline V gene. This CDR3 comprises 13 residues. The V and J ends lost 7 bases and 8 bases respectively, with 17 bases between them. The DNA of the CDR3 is TGCAGCGGGTACGGAGGCCTAAGCGAAAAACTGTTTTTT. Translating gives CSGYGGLSEKLFF.

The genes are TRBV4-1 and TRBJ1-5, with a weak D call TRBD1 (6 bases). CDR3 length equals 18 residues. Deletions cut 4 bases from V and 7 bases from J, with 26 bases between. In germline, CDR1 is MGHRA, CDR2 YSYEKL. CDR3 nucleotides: TGCGCCAGCAGCCGCTTCCCCTCCCAGGGGCCCTCTGGGCAGCCCCAGCATTTT. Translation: CASSRFPSQGPSGQPQHF.

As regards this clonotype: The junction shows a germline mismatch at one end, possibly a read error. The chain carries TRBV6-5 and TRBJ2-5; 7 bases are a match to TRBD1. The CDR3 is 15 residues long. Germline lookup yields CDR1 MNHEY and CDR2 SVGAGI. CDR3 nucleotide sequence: TGTTCCAGCAGTTACGGGGTCCAGGGGGAAGGAGAGCAGTACTTC. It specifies CSSSYGVQGEGEQYF.

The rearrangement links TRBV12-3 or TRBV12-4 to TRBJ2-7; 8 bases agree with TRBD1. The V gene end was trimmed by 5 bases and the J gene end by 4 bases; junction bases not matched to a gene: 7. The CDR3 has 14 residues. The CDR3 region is CASSPRDRLYEQYF. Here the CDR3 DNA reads TGTGCCAGCAGTCCCCGGGACAGGCTGTACGAGCAGTACTTC.

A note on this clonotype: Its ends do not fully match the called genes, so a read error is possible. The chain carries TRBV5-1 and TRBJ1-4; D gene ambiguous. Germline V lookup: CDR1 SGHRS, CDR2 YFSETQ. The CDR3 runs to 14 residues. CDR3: CASSLSTTNGKLFF. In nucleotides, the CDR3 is TGCGCCAGCAGCTTGAGCACTACTAATGGAAAACTGTTTTTT.

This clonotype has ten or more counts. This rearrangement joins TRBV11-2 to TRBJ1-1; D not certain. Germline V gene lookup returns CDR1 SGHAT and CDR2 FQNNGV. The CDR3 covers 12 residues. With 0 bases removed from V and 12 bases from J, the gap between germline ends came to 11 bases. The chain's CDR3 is CASSLDMGSTFF. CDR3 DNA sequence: TGTGCCAGCAGCTTAGATATGGGGAGTACTTTCTTT.

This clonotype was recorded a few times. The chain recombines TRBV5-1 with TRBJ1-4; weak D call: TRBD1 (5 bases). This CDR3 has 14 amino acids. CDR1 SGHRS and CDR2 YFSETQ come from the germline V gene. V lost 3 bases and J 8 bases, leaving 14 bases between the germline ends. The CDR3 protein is CASSSTPKGEKLFF. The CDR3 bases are TGCGCCAGCAGCTCTACTCCGAAGGGGGAAAAACTGTTTTTT.

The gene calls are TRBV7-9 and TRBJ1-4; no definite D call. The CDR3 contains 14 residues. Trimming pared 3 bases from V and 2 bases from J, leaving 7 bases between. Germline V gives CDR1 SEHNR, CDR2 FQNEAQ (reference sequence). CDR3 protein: CASSFRPTNEKLFF. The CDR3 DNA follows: TGTGCCAGCAGCTTCAGACCGACTAATGAAAAACTGTTTTTT.

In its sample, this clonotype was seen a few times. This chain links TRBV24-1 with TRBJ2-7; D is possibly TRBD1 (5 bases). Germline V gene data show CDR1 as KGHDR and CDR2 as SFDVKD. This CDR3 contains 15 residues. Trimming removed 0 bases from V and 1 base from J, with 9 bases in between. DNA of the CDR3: TGTGCCACCAGTGATTTGGAGGCAGGGTCCTACGAGCAGTACTTC. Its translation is CATSDLEAGSYEQYF.

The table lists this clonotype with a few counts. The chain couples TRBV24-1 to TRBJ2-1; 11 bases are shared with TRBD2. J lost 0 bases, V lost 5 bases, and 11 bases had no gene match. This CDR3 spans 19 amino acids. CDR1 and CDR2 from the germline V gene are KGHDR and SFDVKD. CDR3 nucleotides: TGTGCCACCAGTGCCTCGACTAGCGGGGAGTCCTACTCCTACAATGAGCAGTTCTTC. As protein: CATSASTSGESYSYNEQFF.

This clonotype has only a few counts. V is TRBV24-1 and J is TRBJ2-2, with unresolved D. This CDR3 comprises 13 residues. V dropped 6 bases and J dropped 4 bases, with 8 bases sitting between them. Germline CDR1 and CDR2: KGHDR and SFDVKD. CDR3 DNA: TGTGCCACCAGTAAAAGTAGCACCGGGGAGCTGTTTTTT. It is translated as CATSKSSTGELFF.

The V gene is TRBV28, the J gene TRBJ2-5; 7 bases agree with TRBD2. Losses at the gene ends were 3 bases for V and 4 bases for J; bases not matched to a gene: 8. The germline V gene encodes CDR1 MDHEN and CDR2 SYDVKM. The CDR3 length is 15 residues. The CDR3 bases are TGTGCCAGCAGTTTTTTGCGGGGGACGCGAGAGACCCAGTACTTC. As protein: CASSFLRGTRETQYF.

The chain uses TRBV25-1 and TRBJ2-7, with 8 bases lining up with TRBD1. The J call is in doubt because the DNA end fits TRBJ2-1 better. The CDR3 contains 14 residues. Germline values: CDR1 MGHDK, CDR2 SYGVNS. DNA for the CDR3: TGTGCCAGCAGCCTCCAGACAGGGGCAAATGAGCAGTTCTTC. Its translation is CASSLQTGANEQFF.

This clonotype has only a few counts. Here the CDR3 reads CASSQAYGLWGLHF. The CDR3 DNA reads TGTGCCAGCAGCCAGGCTTATGGGCTTTGGGGCCTCCACTTT. The chain has TRBV14 and TRBJ1-6; D is ambiguous. With 3 bases removed from V and 15 bases from J, the gap between germline ends came to 18 bases. The CDR3 length is 14 residues. The germline gives CDR1 SGHDN, CDR2 FVKESK. The full variable domain, with the rest looked up from reference TRBV14 and TRBJ1-6, is EAGVTQFPSHSVIEKGQTVTLRCDPISGHDNLYWYRRVMGKEIKFLLHFVKESKQDESGMPNNRFLAERTGGTYSTLKVQPAELEDSGVYFCASSQAYGLWGLHFGNGTRLTVT.

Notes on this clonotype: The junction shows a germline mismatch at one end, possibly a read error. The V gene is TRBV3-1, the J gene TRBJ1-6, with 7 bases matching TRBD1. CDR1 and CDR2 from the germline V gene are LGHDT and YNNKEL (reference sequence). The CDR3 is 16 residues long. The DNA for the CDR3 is TGTGTCAGCAGCCCGACAGGGCATCGGGGTAATTCGCCCCTCCACTTT. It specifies CVSSPTGHRGNSPLHF.

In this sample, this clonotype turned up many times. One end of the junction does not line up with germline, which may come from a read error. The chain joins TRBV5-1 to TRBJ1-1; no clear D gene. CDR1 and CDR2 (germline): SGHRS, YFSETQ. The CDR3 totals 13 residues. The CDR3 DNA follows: TGTGCCAGCAGCTTAGGTACGAACACTGAAGCTTTCTTT. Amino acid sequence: CASSLGTNTEAFF. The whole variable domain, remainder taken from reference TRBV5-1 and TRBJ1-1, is KAGVTQTPRYLIKTRGQQVTLSCSPISGHRSVSWYQQTPGQGLQFLFEYFSETQRNKGNFPGRFSGRQFSNSRSEMNVSTLELGDSALYLCASSLGTNTEAFFGQGTRLTVV.

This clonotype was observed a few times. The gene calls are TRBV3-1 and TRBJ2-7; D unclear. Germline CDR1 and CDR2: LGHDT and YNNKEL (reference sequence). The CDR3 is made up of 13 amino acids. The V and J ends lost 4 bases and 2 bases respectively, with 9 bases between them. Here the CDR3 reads CASSPNEAYEQYF. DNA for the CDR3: TGTGCCAGCAGCCCCAACGAAGCCTACGAGCAGTACTTC.

The CDR3, as DNA: TGTGCCAGCAGCTCCTGGGGGGGGCATGGAAACATTCAGTACTTC. Encoded protein: CASSSWGGHGNIQYF. The gene calls are TRBV7-3 and TRBJ2-4, with TRBD2 as a possible D gene (7 bases). The length of the CDR3 is 15 residues. The germline V gene encodes CDR1 SGHTA and CDR2 FQGTGA. V shed 4 bases and J shed 6 bases, with 16 bases lying between them. The entire variable domain, with the rest obtained from reference TRBV7-3 and TRBJ2-4, is as follows: GAGVSQTPSNKVTEKGKYVELRCDPISGHTALYWYRQSLGQGPEFLIYFQGTGAADDSGLPNDRFFAVRPEGSVSTLKIQRTERGDSAVYLCASSSWGGHGNIQYFGAGTRLSVL.

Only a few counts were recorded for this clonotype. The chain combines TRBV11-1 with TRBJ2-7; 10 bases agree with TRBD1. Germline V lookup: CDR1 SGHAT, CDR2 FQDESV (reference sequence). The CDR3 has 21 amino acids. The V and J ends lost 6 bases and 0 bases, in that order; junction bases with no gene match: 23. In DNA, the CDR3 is TGTGCCAGCAGTTTAAACGGAATGGGACAGGGGAGGAATAACAGCTCCTACGAGCAGTACTTC. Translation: CASSLNGMGQGRNNSSYEQYF.

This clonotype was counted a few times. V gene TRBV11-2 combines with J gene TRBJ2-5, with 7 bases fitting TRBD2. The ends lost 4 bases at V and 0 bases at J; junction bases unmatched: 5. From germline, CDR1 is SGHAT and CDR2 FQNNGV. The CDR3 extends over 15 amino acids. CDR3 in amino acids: CASSSLGGNQETQYF. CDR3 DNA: TGTGCCAGCAGCTCATTGGGAGGGAACCAAGAGACCCAGTACTTC.

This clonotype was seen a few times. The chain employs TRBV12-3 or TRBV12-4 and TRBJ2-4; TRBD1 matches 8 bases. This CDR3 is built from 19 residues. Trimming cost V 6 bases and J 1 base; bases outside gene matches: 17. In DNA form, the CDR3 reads TGTGCCAGCAGCCTGGACAGGGTGCGGTATCGACTGGCCAAAAACATTCAGTACTTC. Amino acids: CASSLDRVRYRLAKNIQYF.